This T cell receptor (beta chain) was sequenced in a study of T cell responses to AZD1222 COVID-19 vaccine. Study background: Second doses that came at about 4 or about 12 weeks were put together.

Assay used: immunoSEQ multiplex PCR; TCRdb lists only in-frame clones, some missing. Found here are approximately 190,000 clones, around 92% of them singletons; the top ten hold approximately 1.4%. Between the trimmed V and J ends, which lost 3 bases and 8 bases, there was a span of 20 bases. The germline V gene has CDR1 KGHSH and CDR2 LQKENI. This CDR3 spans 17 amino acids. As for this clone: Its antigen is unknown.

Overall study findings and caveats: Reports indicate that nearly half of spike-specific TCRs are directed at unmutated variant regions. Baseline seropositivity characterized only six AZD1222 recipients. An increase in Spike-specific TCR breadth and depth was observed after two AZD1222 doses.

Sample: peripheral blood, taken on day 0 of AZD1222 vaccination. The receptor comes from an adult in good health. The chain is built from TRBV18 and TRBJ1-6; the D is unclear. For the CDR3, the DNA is TGTGCCAGCTCACCGGCGGGGATTCGGGTTAGTTATTCACCCCTCCACTTT. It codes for CASSPAGIRVSYSPLHF.